Below, 17 T cell receptor beta chains from the same sample are listed, as sequenced in a study of cytomegalovirus exposure and HLA in healthy donors. Vbeta (60) and Jbeta (13) primers were used in the PCR. TCRdb's copy holds only in-frame clones and misses some; the assay was immunoSEQ multiplex PCR. Here the sample spans 150,000 to 200,000 clones, about 90% being singletons. Sequencing was done on a sample of PBMCs. All receptors derive from a boy aged 2 to 10 in good health and CMV-seronegative.

V usage is TRBV29-1 and J usage is TRBJ1-4; D possibly corresponds to TRBD1 (6 bases). In germline, CDR1 is SQVTM, CDR2 ANQGSEA. CDR3 length: 12 residues. Between the trimmed V and J ends, which lost 0 bases and 10 bases, there was a span of 9 bases. The CDR3 loop is CSVEEPRGKLFF. DNA for the CDR3: TGCAGCGTTGAAGAACCCAGGGGAAAACTGTTTTTT.

The chain couples TRBV25-1 to TRBJ1-5; D might be TRBD1 (5 bases). Per germline, CDR1 MGHDK and CDR2 SYGVNS. V was trimmed by 3 bases and J by 3 bases, leaving 6 bases between them. The CDR3 has 13 amino acids. The CDR3 DNA reads as TGTGCCAGCAGTGACAGGGACAATCAGCCCCAGCATTTT. As protein: CASSDRDNQPQHF.

The chain has TRBV2 and TRBJ2-5; the match to TRBD1 covers 7 bases. CDR1 is SNHLY and CDR2 is FYNNEI in the germline V gene. The V segment lost 8 bases and the J segment 3 bases; nucleotides outside the gene matches: 18. CDR3 size: 17 residues. CDR3 sequence (DNA): TGTGCCAGCCTATTGACGATCAGCAGGGGGTTGGAAGAGACCCAGTACTTC. It is translated as CASLLTISRGLEETQYF. Looking up the rest from reference TRBV2 and TRBJ2-5 gives the full variable domain: EPEVTQTPSHQVTQMGQEVILRCVPISNHLYFYWYRQILGQKVEFLVSFYNNEISEKSEIFDDQFSVERPDGSNFTLKIRSTKLEDSAMYFCASLLTISRGLEETQYFGPGTRLLVL.

This chain joins TRBV7-8 and TRBJ2-5; 9 bases map to TRBD2. The CDR3 extends over 18 amino acids. V dropped 2 bases and J dropped 2; count of bases not matched to a gene: 12. Looked up from germline, CDR1 is SGHVS and CDR2 is FQNEAQ. The CDR3 loop is CASSLRTSDAIKQETQYF. The CDR3 region has the DNA TGTGCCAGCAGCTTAAGGACTAGCGACGCTATAAAACAAGAGACCCAGTACTTC. Full variable domain (missing parts from reference TRBV7-8 and TRBJ2-5): GAGVSQSPRYKVAKRGQDVALRCDPISGHVSLFWYQQALGQGPEFLTYFQNEAQLDKSGLPSDRFFAERPEGSVSTLKIQRTQQEDSAVYLCASSLRTSDAIKQETQYFGPGTRLLVL.

The chain carries TRBV29-1 and TRBJ2-7; D may be TRBD2 (6 bases). V gave up 7 bases and J gave up 2 bases, with 18 bases separating them. The germline gives CDR1 SQVTM, CDR2 ANQGSEA. There are 14 residues in the CDR3. The CDR3 reads CSARGEVLPYEQYF. The DNA of the CDR3 is TGCAGCGCCCGTGGGGAGGTCCTCCCCTACGAGCAGTACTTC.

This chain links TRBV7-9 with TRBJ2-1; 10 bases line up with TRBD2. This CDR3 is 16 amino acids long. In germline, CDR1 is SEHNR, CDR2 FQNEAQ (reference sequence). Trimming at V came to 4 bases and at J to 2 bases, leaving 5 bases not matched to a gene. CDR3: CASSYPGLATYNEQFF. Written as DNA, the CDR3 is TGTGCCAGCAGCTACCCGGGACTAGCGACCTACAATGAGCAGTTCTTC.

CDR3 in amino acids: CASRPGLAGRDTQYF. The CDR3 DNA reads TGTGCCAGCAGACCGGGACTAGCGGGCAGGGATACGCAGTATTTT. V usage is TRBV6-1 and J usage is TRBJ2-3; 12 nucleotides agree with TRBD2. V dropped 6 bases and J dropped 6; count of bases not matched to a gene: 7. CDR3 length: 15 residues. Per the germline V gene, CDR1 is MNHNS and CDR2 is SASEGT.

The V gene is TRBV6-5, the J gene TRBJ2-5; TRBD1 matches 8 bases. The CDR3 has 15 amino acids. Per germline, CDR1 MNHEY and CDR2 SVGAGI. With V trimmed by 4 bases and J by 1 base, 5 bases remained unmatched. The CDR3 nucleotides are TGTGCCAGCAGTTCCACAGGGGGTCTCCAAGAGACCCAGTACTTC. Protein sequence: CASSSTGGLQETQYF.

The chain combines TRBV7-7 with TRBJ2-7; 9 bases align to TRBD1. The CDR3 totals 13 residues. CDR1 is SSHAT and CDR2 is FNYEAQ in the germline V gene (reference sequence). Trimming removed 4 bases from V and 4 bases from J; junction bases left unmatched: 2. The DNA of the CDR3 is TGTGCCAGCAGCTACGACAGGGGGTACGAGCAGTACTTC. Translated, it gives CASSYDRGYEQYF.

The rearrangement joins TRBV11-2 to TRBJ2-1; tentative D call: TRBD1 (6 bases). The germline CDR1 and CDR2 sequences are SGHAT and FQNNGV. V gave up 6 bases and J gave up 9 bases, with 12 bases separating them. The CDR3 covers 12 residues. In DNA, the CDR3 is TGTGCCAGCAGTTCTAAACAGGGTGAGCAGTTCTTC. It encodes CASSSKQGEQFF.

The genes are TRBV6-6 and TRBJ2-7; D possibly corresponds to TRBD2 (5 bases). Trimming cost V 2 bases and J 4 bases, with 15 bases left between them. The CDR3 covers 15 residues. Germline V CDR1 and CDR2: MNHNY, SVGAGI (reference sequence). In DNA, the CDR3 is TGTGCCAGCAGTTACGGGGTGGGAGACGTGTACGAGCAGTACTTC. Encoded protein: CASSYGVGDVYEQYF.

The J gene is TRBJ2-7, the V gene TRBV28, with a possible D match to TRBD2 (5 bases). Trimming left V 8 bases short and J 2 bases short, with 13 bases between. This CDR3 spans 13 amino acids. Germline loops: CDR1 MDHEN, CDR2 SYDVKM. The CDR3 bases are TGTGCCAGCCGCCAGCGGTCCACCTACGAGCAGTACTTC. The encoded protein is CASRQRSTYEQYF.

J is TRBJ2-1 and V is TRBV6-1; D may be TRBD1 (5 bases). V lost 7 bases to trimming and J lost 6 bases, with 7 bases between them. Germline V gene lookup returns CDR1 MNHNS and CDR2 SASEGT. The length of the CDR3 is 11 residues. CDR3 bases: TGTGCCAGCACAGGGTTCAATGAGCAGTTCTTC. Translating it yields CASTGFNEQFF.

The CDR3 nucleotides are TGTGCCAGCGGGGAGAGGTCCTACAATGAGCAGTTCTTC. Translating gives CASGERSYNEQFF. This chain uses TRBV7-6 with TRBJ2-1; tentatively, D is TRBD2 (5 bases). Germline V gives CDR1 SGHVS, CDR2 FNYEAQ. The CDR3 totals 13 residues. V was clipped by 8 bases and J by 1 base, with 9 bases between them.

V usage is TRBV2 and J usage is TRBJ1-2; D uncertain. The CDR3 covers 14 residues. Germline loops: CDR1 SNHLY, CDR2 FYNNEI. V lost 4 bases to trimming and J lost 0 bases, with 9 bases between them. Here the CDR3 DNA reads TGTGCCAGCAGTGGGACGGGAACTAACTATGGCTACACCTTC. It translates to CASSGTGTNYGYTF.

The chain joins TRBV7-3 to TRBJ2-2, with 10 positions matching TRBD1. The CDR3 loop spans 15 amino acids. V lost 1 base, J lost 7 bases, and 3 bases stayed unmatched. CDR1 is SGHTA and CDR2 is FQGTGA in the germline V gene. CDR3 protein: CASSLIGQGDGELFF. The CDR3 DNA reads as TGTGCCAGCAGCTTAATAGGACAGGGGGACGGGGAGCTGTTTTTT.

The chain joins TRBV28 to TRBJ1-4, with unresolved D. Germline V gene lookup returns CDR1 MDHEN and CDR2 SYDVKM. Trimming took off 9 bases at V and 0 bases at J, with 11 bases between the two ends. The CDR3 is made up of 14 amino acids. The chain's CDR3 is CASKLSATNEKLFF. The CDR3 DNA reads as TGTGCCAGTAAATTATCCGCAACTAATGAAAAACTGTTTTTT. The full variable domain, in which reference TRBV28 and TRBJ1-4 provide the parts outside the CDR3, is DVKVTQSSRYLVKRTGEKVFLECVQDMDHENMFWYRQDPGLGLRLIYFSYDVKMKEKGDIPEGYSVSREKKERFSLILESASTNQTSMYLCASKLSATNEKLFFGSGTQLSVL.